This TCR beta chain comes out of a study of CD8+ T cells in alopecia areata. Across the whole study: Patients received oral tofacitinib, 5 to 10 mg twice daily, for moderate-to-severe alopecia areata.

Study results and caveats: Among the cells sequenced in scalp samples are also the resident alphabeta T cells of normal skin.

The treatment is: oral pan-JAK inhibitor, 5-10 mg twice daily. Lesional scalp punch biopsies and peripheral blood were collected from alopecia areata patients. Germline loops: CDR1 SQVTM, CDR2 ANQGSEA. The length of the CDR3 is 13 residues. Trimming cost V 4 bases and J 5 bases; bases outside gene matches: 6. It was cDNA, reverse transcribed from extracted RNA, that served as the sequencing template. Data came from immunoSEQ multiplex PCR; TCRdb stores just in-frame clones and leaves some out. The sample records about 200,000 clones, roughly 60% being singletons. As to this clone: Its target is unknown.

Sequenced material: CD4+ T cells sorted from blood, taken at week 24, from a patient treated with tofacitinib. The chain couples TRBV29-1 to TRBJ2-3, with 7 bases identical to TRBD2. The receptor was derived from a human donor with alopecia areata. In DNA form, the CDR3 reads TGCAGCGTTGGAAGCGGGGCGGGAGATACGCAGTATTTT. It translates to CSVGSGAGDTQYF.